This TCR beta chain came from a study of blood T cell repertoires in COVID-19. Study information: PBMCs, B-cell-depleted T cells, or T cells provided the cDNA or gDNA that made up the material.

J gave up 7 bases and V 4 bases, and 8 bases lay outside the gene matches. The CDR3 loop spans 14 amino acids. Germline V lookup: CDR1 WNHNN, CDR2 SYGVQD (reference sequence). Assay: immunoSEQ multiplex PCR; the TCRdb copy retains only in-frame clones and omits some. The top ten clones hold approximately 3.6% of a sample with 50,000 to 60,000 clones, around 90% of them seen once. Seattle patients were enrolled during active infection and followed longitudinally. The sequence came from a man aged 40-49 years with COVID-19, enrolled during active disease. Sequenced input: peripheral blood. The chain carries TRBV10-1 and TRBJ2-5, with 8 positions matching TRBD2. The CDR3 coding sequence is TGCGCCAGCAGTGCGATAGCGGGGACAACGACCCAGTACTTC. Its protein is CASSAIAGTTTQYF.